This T cell receptor (beta chain) comes out of a study of human T cells and chemical hapten exposure. The time point is: patch test 1, 2 weeks after DPC sensitization. The treatment: therapeutic diphenylcyclopropenone sensitization with weekly scalp DPC. Blood collection took place prior to placing each patch test. Germline loops: CDR1 SEHNR, CDR2 FQNEAQ (reference sequence). V was shortened by 4 bases and J by 10 bases, with 12 bases between the two germline ends. The CDR3 runs to 12 residues. TCRdb re-analysed the RACE reads in MiXCR, keeping a single row per CDR3 protein. The repertoire holds some 87,000 distinct CDR3 sequences, with approximately 10% as singletons.

This rearrangement joins TRBV7-9 to TRBJ2-3, with D perhaps matching TRBD1 (6 bases). This receptor was identified in a woman aged 45-60 years with alopecia areata. Some clones in this sample may be carry-over from other donors' samples. This material consisted of whole blood, taken in connection with sensitization to the hapten diphenylcyclopropenone (DPC). CDR3 sequence: CASSSDSPSQYF. In nucleotides, the CDR3 is TGTGCCAGCAGCTCGGACAGCCCGTCGCAGTATTTT.